A single sample is the source of the 12 T cell receptor beta chains below, sequenced in a study of T-cell memory formation after mild COVID-19 (TCRdb year 2021). The receptor library was made with 5' RACE. The listed sequencing device is Illumina NovaSeq 6000. TCRdb ran its own pipeline on the public reads, namely fastp trimming at Q25 and MiXCR clone calling, and kept in-frame beta chains. CDR3 protein duplicates are merged, each entry listing the most common genes and DNA. Present in this sample are tens of thousands of distinct CDR3 sequences, approximately 25% of which were seen just once. The ten largest clones add up to 35% to 50% of the sample. Sequencing used PBMCs or a T cell subset sorted from them (not recorded which). These receptors all stem from a man younger than 30 who had mild COVID-19 (a few samples of this study predate the infection). The sample titles of this study are shuffled in the database, so cell type and time point are left out; the donor was told from shared clones.

This clonotype was seen only a few times. The chain's CDR3 is CASDPGGTQETQYF. The CDR3 DNA sequence: TGTGCCAGCGATCCCGGTGGCACACAAGAGACCCAGTACTTC. The V call is TRBV7-8, the J call TRBJ2-5; D gene unclear. CDR3 length: 14 amino acids. CDR1 SGHVS and CDR2 FQNEAQ come from the germline V gene. V lost 8 bases and J lost 2, with 15 bases in between. Variable domain in full (rest from reference TRBV7-8 and TRBJ2-5): GAGVSQSPRYKVAKRGQDVALRCDPISGHVSLFWYQQALGQGPEFLTYFQNEAQLDKSGLPSDRFFAERPEGSVSTLKIQRTQQEDSAVYLCASDPGGTQETQYFGPGTRLLVL.

This clonotype was picked up a small number of times. This sequence joins TRBV6-2 or TRBV6-3 and TRBJ2-1, with D maybe TRBD2 (6 bases). V gave up 6 bases and J gave up 8 bases, with 14 bases separating them. The CDR3 is 13 amino acids. Germline loops: CDR1 MNHEY, CDR2 SVGEGT. The CDR3 protein is CASSHGGADEQFF. The CDR3 DNA reads TGTGCCAGCAGCCACGGAGGGGCGGATGAGCAGTTCTTC.

This clonotype occurred a few times. This chain links TRBV4-1 with TRBJ2-5; D perhaps matches TRBD1 (6 bases). The CDR3 extends over 17 amino acids. The germline V and J ends were trimmed by 3 bases and 2 bases, with 19 bases remaining between them. Germline loops: CDR1 MGHRA, CDR2 YSYEKL. The CDR3 DNA reads as TGCGCCAGCAGCCACCTAGGGGGTGCGGCATCGCAAGAGACCCAGTACTTC. Encoded protein: CASSHLGGAASQETQYF.

This clonotype was detected a few times. The chain employs TRBV5-5 and TRBJ2-7; 8 nucleotides align to TRBD1. The CDR3 spans 15 residues. The ends lost 1 base at V and 5 bases at J; junction bases unmatched: 8. Germline V gene lookup returns CDR1 SGHKS and CDR2 YYEKEE (reference sequence). In DNA form, the CDR3 reads TGTGCCAGCAGCTTGTGGTCGGGGACAGGACACGAGCAGTACGTC. It encodes CASSLWSGTGHEQYV.

The gene calls are TRBV6-2 or TRBV6-3 and TRBJ2-7; D unclear. The germline V gene encodes CDR1 MNHEY and CDR2 SVGEGT. V lost 0 bases, J lost 4 bases, and 7 bases lay in between. The CDR3 has 13 residues. CDR3: CASSYSMGYEQYV. The CDR3 DNA sequence: TGTGCCAGCAGTTACTCGATGGGATACGAGCAGTACGTC.

This clonotype was detected only a few times. V gene TRBV7-2 combines with J gene TRBJ2-2; no reliable D call. Trimming took 8 bases from V and 6 from J, leaving 4 bases between them. Germline values: CDR1 SGHTA, CDR2 FQGNSA. The CDR3 loop spans 10 amino acids. The CDR3 DNA reads TGTGCCAGCTGGGCCGGGGAGCTGTTTTTT. This encodes CASWAGELFF.

In its sample, this clonotype was seen a few times. The J gene is TRBJ2-1, the V gene TRBV6-6; D may be TRBD2 (7 bases). The CDR3 runs 14 residues. V was trimmed by 5 bases and J by 8 bases, leaving 16 bases between them. The germline V gene has CDR1 MNHNY and CDR2 SVGAGI (reference sequence). CDR3 coding DNA: TGTGCCAGCAGTCGGCGGACGGGGGGCGATGAGCAGTTCTTC. It specifies CASSRRTGGDEQFF.

The CDR3: CASSTGLNVLTF. CDR3 in DNA: TGTGCCAGCAGCACGGGACTAAACGTCCTGACTTTC. The chain links TRBV6-5 to TRBJ2-6; 7 nucleotides match TRBD2. The CDR3 contains 12 residues. V shed 6 bases, J shed 10 bases, and the junction held 3 bases outside the gene matches. Germline V gene data show CDR1 as MNHEY and CDR2 as SVGAGI.

The chain joins TRBV20-1 to TRBJ2-3; no clear D. V was shortened by 0 bases and J by 2 bases, with 12 bases between the two germline ends. The CDR3 is 15 residues long. Germline V lookup: CDR1 DFQATT, CDR2 SNEGSKA (reference sequence). CDR3 amino acids: CSARDSYRPTDTQYF. CDR3 coding DNA: TGCAGTGCTAGAGATAGTTACAGACCCACAGATACGCAGTATTTT.

In its sample, this clonotype was seen a few times. The chain uses TRBV2 and TRBJ2-3, with 9 bases fitting TRBD1. The germline V gene encodes CDR1 SNHLY and CDR2 FYNNEI. CDR3 length equals 15 residues. The junction had 4 bases not matched to a gene; V was cut back by 6 bases and J by 0 bases. The CDR3 DNA follows: TGTGCCAGCAGCGGACAGGGGATGAGCACAGATACGCAGTATTTT. Protein product: CASSGQGMSTDTQYF.

This clonotype was detected a few times. The genes are TRBV19 and TRBJ1-5; D unresolved. CDR3 length: 13 residues. With 5 bases removed from V and 3 bases from J, the gap between germline ends came to 8 bases. Germline CDR1 is LNHDA and CDR2 is SQIVND (reference sequence). The CDR3 here is CASSYRDNQPQHF. DNA of the CDR3: TGTGCCAGTAGTTACAGAGACAATCAGCCCCAGCATTTT.

This chain connects TRBV7-9 to TRBJ2-7; D unresolved. This CDR3 comprises 12 residues. Germline V gene sequence: CDR1 SEHNR, CDR2 FQNEAQ (reference sequence). V lost 3 bases and J lost 2, with 5 bases in between. The CDR3 nucleotides are TGTGCCAGCAGCTTGATGGCCTACGAGCAGTACTTC. Translated, it gives CASSLMAYEQYF.